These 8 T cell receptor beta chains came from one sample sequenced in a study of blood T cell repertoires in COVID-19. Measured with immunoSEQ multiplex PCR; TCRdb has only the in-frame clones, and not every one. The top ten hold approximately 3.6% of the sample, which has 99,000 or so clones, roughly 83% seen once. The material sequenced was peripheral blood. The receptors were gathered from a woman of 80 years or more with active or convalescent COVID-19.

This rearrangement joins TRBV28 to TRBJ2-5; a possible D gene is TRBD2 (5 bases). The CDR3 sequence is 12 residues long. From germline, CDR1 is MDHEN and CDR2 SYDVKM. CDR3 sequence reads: CATIGFQETQYF. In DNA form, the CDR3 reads TGTGCGACTATTGGATTTCAAGAGACCCAGTACTTC.

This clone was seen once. CDR3 nucleotides: TGTGCCAGCAGCGGAAAACAGGGGGGGGACGAGCAGTACTTC. This codes for CASSGKQGGDEQYF. The chain uses TRBV5-4 and TRBJ2-7; D is possibly TRBD1 (8 bases). Germline loops: CDR1 SGHNT, CDR2 YYREEE (reference sequence). The CDR3 is 14 residues long. Trimming removed 4 bases at V and 5 bases at J, with 16 bases between.

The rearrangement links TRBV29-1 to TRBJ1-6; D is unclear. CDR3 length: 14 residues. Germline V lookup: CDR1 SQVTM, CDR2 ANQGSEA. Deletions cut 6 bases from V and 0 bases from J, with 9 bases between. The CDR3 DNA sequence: TGCAGCGTCGAAAGGAGCTCCTATAATTCACCCCTCCACTTT. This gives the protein CSVERSSYNSPLHF.

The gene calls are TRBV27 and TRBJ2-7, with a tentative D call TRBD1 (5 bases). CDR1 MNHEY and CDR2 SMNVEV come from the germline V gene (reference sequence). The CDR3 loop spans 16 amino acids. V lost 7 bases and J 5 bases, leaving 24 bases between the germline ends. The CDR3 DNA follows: TGTGCCAGCAACCCAAAGAGGACACCACCCCACAACGAGCAGTACTTC. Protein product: CASNPKRTPPHNEQYF.

The CDR3 loop reads CASSPGRGGGRDEQFF. CDR3 DNA sequence: TGTGCCAGCAGCCCCGGTAGAGGGGGGGGGCGGGATGAGCAGTTCTTC. The chain combines TRBV3-1 (or the pseudogene TRBV3-2) with TRBJ2-1, with D perhaps matching TRBD2 (7 bases). Trimming cost V 4 bases and J 8 bases, with 21 bases left between them. The CDR3 runs to 16 residues. CDR1 LGHDT and CDR2 YNNKEL come from the germline V gene (reference sequence).

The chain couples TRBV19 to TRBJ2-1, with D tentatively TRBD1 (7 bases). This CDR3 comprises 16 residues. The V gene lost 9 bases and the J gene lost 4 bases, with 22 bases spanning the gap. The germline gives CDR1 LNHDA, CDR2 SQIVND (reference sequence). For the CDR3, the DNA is TGTGCCAGCACCCTCGGGGCAGGGGGGATTTACAATGAGCAGTTCTTC. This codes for CASTLGAGGIYNEQFF. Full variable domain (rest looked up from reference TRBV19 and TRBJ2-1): DGGITQSPKYLFRKEGQNVTLSCEQNLNHDAMYWYRQDPGQGLRLIYYSQIVNDFQKGDIAEGYSVSREKKESFPLTVTSAQKNPTAFYLCASTLGAGGIYNEQFFGPGTRLTVL.

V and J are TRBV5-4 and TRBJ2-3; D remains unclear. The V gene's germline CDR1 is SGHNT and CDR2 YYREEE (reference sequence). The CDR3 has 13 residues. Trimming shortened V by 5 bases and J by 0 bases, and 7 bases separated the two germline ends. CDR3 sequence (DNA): TGTGCCAGCAGGGAGAAAAGCACAGATACGCAGTATTTT. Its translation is CASREKSTDTQYF.

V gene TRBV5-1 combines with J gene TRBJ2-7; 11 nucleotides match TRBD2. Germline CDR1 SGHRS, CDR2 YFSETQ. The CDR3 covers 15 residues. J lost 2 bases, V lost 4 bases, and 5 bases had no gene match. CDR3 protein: CASSTIAGGPYEQYF. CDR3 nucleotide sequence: TGCGCCAGCAGCACCATAGCGGGGGGGCCCTACGAGCAGTACTTC. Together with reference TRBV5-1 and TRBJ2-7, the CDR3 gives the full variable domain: KAGVTQTPRYLIKTRGQQVTLSCSPISGHRSVSWYQQTPGQGLQFLFEYFSETQRNKGNFPGRFSGRQFSNSRSEMNVSTLELGDSALYLCASSTIAGGPYEQYFGPGTRLTVT.